These 9 T cell receptor beta chains share one sample of origin, sequenced in a study of T-cell reconstitution after alpha-beta-depleted transplantation in children (TCRdb year 2016). Library prep was done by PCR. TCRdb shows the sequencer as Illumina HiSeq 2500. To normalize quantification of the TCRbeta repertoire, the TCR libraries were built with molecular barcoding that relied on unique molecular identifiers. TCRdb reanalyzed the raw reads on its own, using fastp at Q25 for trimming and MiXCR for clone calling, and kept in-frame beta chains. Rows are combined by CDR3 protein, so each entry shows the most common genes and DNA. The sample data list about 250,000 distinct CDR3 sequences, and 20% to 30% of these were observed just once. The ten largest clonotypes hold roughly 5% of the sample. The treatment or condition label, as the study defines it: allogeneic hematopoietic cell transplantation with graft depleted of TCRalphabeta T cells and CD19 B cells.

The specimen comprised PBMCs, mostly from graft donor cells, sampled 360 days after TCRalphabeta/CD19-depleted stem cell transplant. The receptor set was obtained from a female patient between 2 and 15 years old who had a stem cell transplant for congenital amegakaryocytic thrombocytopenia, so the T cells may come from the graft donor.

CDR3 sequence reads: CSARTSGTSPYEQYF. The CDR3 bases are TGCAGTGCTAGAACCTCCGGGACTAGCCCCTACGAGCAGTACTTC. The chain links TRBV20-1 to TRBJ2-7, with TRBD2 matching 9 bases. The CDR3 is made up of 15 amino acids. Germline assignment: CDR1 DFQATT and CDR2 SNEGSKA (reference sequence). V was clipped by 2 bases and J by 2 bases; unmatched bases: 7.

The rearrangement links TRBV20-1 to TRBJ1-6, with D uncertain. Germline V CDR1 and CDR2: DFQATT, SNEGSKA (reference sequence). The CDR3 covers 16 residues. Deletions cut 0 bases from V and 7 bases from J, with 16 bases between. The CDR3 here is CSARDSGSGSNSPLHF. CDR3 DNA: TGCAGTGCTAGAGATTCGGGTTCGGGCTCAAATTCACCCCTCCACTTT.

CDR3 amino acids: CASSLPGQGHNEQFF. As DNA, the CDR3 is TGTGCCAGCAGCCTTCCGGGACAGGGTCACAATGAGCAGTTCTTC. The chain recombines TRBV5-5 with TRBJ2-1, with 9 bases aligning to TRBD1. The trim removed 4 bases at V and 5 bases at J, leaving 7 bases unmatched. There are 15 residues in the CDR3. Germline assignment: CDR1 SGHKS and CDR2 YYEKEE (reference sequence).

This clonotype has just a few counts. The chain is built from TRBV5-1 and TRBJ2-6; TRBD1 matches at 9 bases. Per germline, CDR1 SGHRS and CDR2 YFSETQ. The V and J ends lost 4 bases and 0 bases, in that order; junction bases with no gene match: 5. The length of the CDR3 is 17 residues. The CDR3 is CASSQTGGHSGANVLTF. CDR3 nucleotide sequence: TGCGCCAGCAGCCAGACAGGGGGTCACTCTGGGGCCAACGTCCTGACTTTC.

This clonotype turned up a few times. The V gene is TRBV6-5, the J gene TRBJ1-2; 11 bases agree with TRBD1. V gave up 0 bases and J gave up 4 bases; unmatched junction bases: 7. CDR1 MNHEY and CDR2 SVGAGI come from the germline V gene. The CDR3 has 17 residues. CDR3 DNA: TGTGCCAGCAGTTACTCCGCGGACAGGGGGCATATCTATGGCTACACCTTC. This gives the protein CASSYSADRGHIYGYTF.

The V and J genes are TRBV7-9 and TRBJ1-1; D gene ambiguous. The V gene lost 5 bases and the J gene lost 5 bases, with 18 bases spanning the gap. Germline V gene lookup returns CDR1 SEHNR and CDR2 FQNEAQ (reference sequence). This CDR3 comprises 15 residues. The CDR3 DNA is TGTGCCAGCAGCCCTAATGCGGGGAAAGTGACTGAAGCTTTCTTT. Protein: CASSPNAGKVTEAFF. Supplemented by reference TRBV7-9 and TRBJ1-1, the full variable domain reads DTGVSQNPRHKITKRGQNVTFRCDPISEHNRLYWYRQTLGQGPEFLTYFQNEAQLEKSRLLSDRFSAERPKGSFSTLEIQRTEQGDSAMYLCASSPNAGKVTEAFFGQGTRLTVV.

The sample holds a few counts of this clonotype. The gene calls are TRBV6-2 or TRBV6-3 and TRBJ2-1; D call uncertain. Germline CDR1 and CDR2: MNHEY and SVGEGT. V lost 0 bases, J lost 10 bases, and 7 bases lay in between. The CDR3 runs 12 residues. Here the CDR3 reads CASSYSGGEQFF. The CDR3 nucleotides read TGTGCCAGCAGTTACTCCGGCGGAGAGCAGTTCTTC.

The chain is built from TRBV20-1 and TRBJ2-5; the D gene is possibly TRBD1 (6 bases). The CDR3 totals 15 residues. V was clipped by 2 bases and J by 0 bases, with 13 bases between them. Germline loops: CDR1 DFQATT, CDR2 SNEGSKA (reference sequence). The CDR3 region has the DNA TGCAGTGCTAGATCGGACAGTTCCTACCAAGAGACCCAGTACTTC. The encoded protein is CSARSDSSYQETQYF.

The CDR3 sequence: CASTPLAGGTEQFF. CDR3 sequence (DNA): TGTGCCAGTACCCCGCTAGCAGGGGGGACGGAGCAGTTCTTC. The chain links TRBV19 to TRBJ2-1, with D perhaps TRBD1 (7 bases). The CDR3 sequence is 14 residues long. Germline CDR1 and CDR2: LNHDA and SQIVND (reference sequence). Trimming removed 7 bases from V and 10 bases from J, with 20 bases in between.